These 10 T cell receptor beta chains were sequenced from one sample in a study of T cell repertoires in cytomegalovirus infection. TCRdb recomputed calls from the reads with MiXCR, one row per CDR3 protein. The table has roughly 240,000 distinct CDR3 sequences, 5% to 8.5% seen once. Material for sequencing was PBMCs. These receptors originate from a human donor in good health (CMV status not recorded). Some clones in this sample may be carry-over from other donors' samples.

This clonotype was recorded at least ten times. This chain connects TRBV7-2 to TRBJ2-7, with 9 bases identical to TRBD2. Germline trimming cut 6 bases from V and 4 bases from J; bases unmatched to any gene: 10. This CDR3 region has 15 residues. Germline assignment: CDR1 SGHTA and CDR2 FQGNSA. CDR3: CASRTTGTSIYEQYF. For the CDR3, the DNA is TGTGCCAGCAGAACGACCGGGACTAGCATATACGAGCAGTACTTC. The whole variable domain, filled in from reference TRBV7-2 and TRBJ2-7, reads GAGVSQSPSNKVTEKGKDVELRCDPISGHTALYWYRQSLGQGLEFLIYFQGNSAPDKSGLPSDRFSAERTGGSVSTLTIQRTQQEDSAVYLCASRTTGTSIYEQYFGPGTRLTVT.

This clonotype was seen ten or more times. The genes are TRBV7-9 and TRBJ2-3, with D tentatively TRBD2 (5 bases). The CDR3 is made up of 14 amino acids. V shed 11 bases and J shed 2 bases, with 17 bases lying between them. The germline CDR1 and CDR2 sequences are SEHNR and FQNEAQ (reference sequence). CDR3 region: CAAAGQLLTDTQYF. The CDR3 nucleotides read TGTGCCGCTGCGGGCCAGCTCCTCACAGATACGCAGTATTTT.

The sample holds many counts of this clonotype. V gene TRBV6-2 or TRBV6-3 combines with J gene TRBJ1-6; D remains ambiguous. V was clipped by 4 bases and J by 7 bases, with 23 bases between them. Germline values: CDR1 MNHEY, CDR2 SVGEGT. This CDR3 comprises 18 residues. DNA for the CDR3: TGTGCCAGCAGTTCTACTTCCTTTTTAGGACCGCTGAATTCACCCCTCCACTTT. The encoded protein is CASSSTSFLGPLNSPLHF.

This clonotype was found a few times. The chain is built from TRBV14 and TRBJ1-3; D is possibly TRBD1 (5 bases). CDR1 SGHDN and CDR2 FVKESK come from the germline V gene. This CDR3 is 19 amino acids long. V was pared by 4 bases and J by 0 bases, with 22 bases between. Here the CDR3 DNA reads TGTGCCAGCAGCCTTCGGGGTCACAGGATTAAAAGCTCTGGAAACACCATATATTTT. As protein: CASSLRGHRIKSSGNTIYF.

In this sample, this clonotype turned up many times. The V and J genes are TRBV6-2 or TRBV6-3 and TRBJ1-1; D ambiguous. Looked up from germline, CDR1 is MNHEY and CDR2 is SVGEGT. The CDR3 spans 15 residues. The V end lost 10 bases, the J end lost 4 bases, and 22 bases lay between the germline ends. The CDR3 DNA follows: TGTGCCACCCCCTCGAGCACCCAGTGGGGCACTGAAGCTTTCTTT. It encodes CATPSSTQWGTEAFF.

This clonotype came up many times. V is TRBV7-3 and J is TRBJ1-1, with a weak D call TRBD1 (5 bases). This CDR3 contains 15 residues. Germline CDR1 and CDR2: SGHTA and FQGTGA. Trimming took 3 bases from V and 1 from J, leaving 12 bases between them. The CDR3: CASSLQGSGNTEAFF. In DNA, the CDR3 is TGTGCCAGCAGCTTGCAGGGTAGTGGGAACACTGAAGCTTTCTTT.

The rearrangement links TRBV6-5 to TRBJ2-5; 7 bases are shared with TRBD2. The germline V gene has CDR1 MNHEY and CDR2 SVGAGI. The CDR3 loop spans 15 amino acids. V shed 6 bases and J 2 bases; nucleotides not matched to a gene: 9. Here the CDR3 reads CASSRLALQQETQYF. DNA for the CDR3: TGTGCCAGCAGCCGACTAGCCTTACAACAAGAGACCCAGTACTTC.

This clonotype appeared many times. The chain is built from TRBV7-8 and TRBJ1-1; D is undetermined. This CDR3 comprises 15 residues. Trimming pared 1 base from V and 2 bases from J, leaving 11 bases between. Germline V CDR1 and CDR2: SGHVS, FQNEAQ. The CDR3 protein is CASSLVRHSNTEAFF. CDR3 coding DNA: TGTGCCAGCAGCTTAGTCCGGCACAGCAACACTGAAGCTTTCTTT.

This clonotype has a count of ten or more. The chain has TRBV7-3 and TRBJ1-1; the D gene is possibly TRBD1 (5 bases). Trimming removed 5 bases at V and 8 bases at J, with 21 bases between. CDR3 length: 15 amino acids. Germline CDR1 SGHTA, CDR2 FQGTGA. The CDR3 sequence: CASSKTGGLLGEAFF. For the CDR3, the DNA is TGTGCCAGCAGCAAAACGGGGGGACTCCTGGGAGAAGCTTTCTTT.

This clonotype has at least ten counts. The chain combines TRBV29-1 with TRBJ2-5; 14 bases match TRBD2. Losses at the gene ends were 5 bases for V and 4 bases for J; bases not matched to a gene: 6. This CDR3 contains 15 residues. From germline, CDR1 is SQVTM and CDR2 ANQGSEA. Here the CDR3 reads CSVPRLAGGPETQYF. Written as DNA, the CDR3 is TGCAGCGTTCCAAGACTAGCGGGGGGGCCAGAGACCCAGTACTTC.